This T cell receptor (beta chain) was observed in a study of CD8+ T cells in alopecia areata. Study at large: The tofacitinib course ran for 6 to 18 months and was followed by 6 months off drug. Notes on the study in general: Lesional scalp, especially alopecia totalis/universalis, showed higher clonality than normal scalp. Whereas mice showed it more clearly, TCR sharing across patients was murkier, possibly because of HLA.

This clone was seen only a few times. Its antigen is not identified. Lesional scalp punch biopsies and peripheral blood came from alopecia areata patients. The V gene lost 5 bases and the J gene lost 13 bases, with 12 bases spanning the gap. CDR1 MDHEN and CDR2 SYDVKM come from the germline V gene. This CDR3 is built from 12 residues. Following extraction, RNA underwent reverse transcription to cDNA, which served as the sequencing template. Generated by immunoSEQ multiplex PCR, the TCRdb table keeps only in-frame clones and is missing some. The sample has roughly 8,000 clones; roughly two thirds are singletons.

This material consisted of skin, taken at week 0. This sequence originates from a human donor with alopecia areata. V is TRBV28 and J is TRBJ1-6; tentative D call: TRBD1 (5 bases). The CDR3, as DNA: TGTGCCAGCAGTCCCCCCCGGGGGCCCCTCCACTTT. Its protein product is CASSPPRGPLHF.